The clone carrying this T cell receptor (beta chain) was counted between two and nine times. The data are from a study of spatial heterogeneity in lung cancer. Study in general: Follow-up PBMC specimens underwent sequencing when available; their median timing was around 2 years after resection. Raw-read counts averaged over ten per unique TCR and UMI combination. Fewer alpha-chain than beta-chain sequences were consistently detected.

Time point noted: blood at routine non-recurrence follow-up after resection. Sequencing of whole RNA from tumor, nontumor lung or frozen PBMC involved no sorting. Each TCR cDNA molecule carried a unique molecular identifier. TCRdb independently ran MiXCR on the 5' RACE reads; one entry per CDR3 protein. Of some 120,000 distinct CDR3 sequences listed, more than 9% are singletons. V was cut by 2 bases and J by 5 bases, with 14 bases left in between. The CDR3 runs 14 residues. Germline V gene data show CDR1 as SGHRS and CDR2 as YFSETQ. The source was PBMCs, collected at follow-up. The chain employs TRBV5-1 and TRBJ2-7, with unresolved D. The sequence was collected from a male donor with early-stage non-small cell lung cancer. Here the CDR3 DNA reads TGCGCCAGCAGCTTACAGAGGCCTTATGACGAGCAGTACTTC. It codes for CASSLQRPYDEQYF.